This T cell receptor (beta chain) was recovered during a study of T cell responses to AZD1222 COVID-19 vaccine. Generated by immunoSEQ multiplex PCR, the TCRdb table keeps only in-frame clones and is missing some. The repertoire includes some 42,000 clones, approximately 88% of them detected once, and about 18% sits in the top ten. CDR1 SGHVS and CDR2 FNYEAQ come from the germline V gene. CDR3 length: 18 amino acids. The J segment lost 3 bases and the V segment lost 5 bases, leaving 17 bases of the junction unmatched. V is TRBV7-6 and J is TRBJ2-7; 9 bases are shared with TRBD2. The clonotype was recovered from an adult who received the AZD1222 COVID-19 vaccine. The source material was peripheral blood, sampled 28 days after the second AZD1222 dose. CDR3 sequence reads: CASSPPGLAGAQNYEQYF. In nucleotides, the CDR3 is TGTGCCAGCAGCCCCCCAGGGTTAGCGGGGGCCCAGAACTACGAGCAGTACTTC.